These 5 T cell receptor beta chains were all obtained from the same sample, sequenced in a study of blood T cells in healthy people across ages. A second about 7 to 12 cycle PCR used barcoded and J-beta primers. TCRdb reprocessed the 5' RACE reads with MiXCR, giving one entry per CDR3 protein. This sample has fewer than 2,000,000 distinct CDR3 sequences, with 30% to 40% found just once. Material for sequencing was blood. All receptors derive from a human donor in good health.

The gene calls are TRBV20-1 and TRBJ2-7, with 10 bases that match TRBD1. CDR3 length: 15 amino acids. Unmatched junction bases numbered 8, after V lost 1 base and J lost 5 bases. Germline CDR1 is DFQATT and CDR2 is SNEGSKA (reference sequence). The CDR3 nucleotides read TGCAGTGCTAGAGGTATTGGGGACAGGGGCGACGAGCAGTACTTC. Residues: CSARGIGDRGDEQYF.

The chain joins TRBV20-1 to TRBJ2-3; 13 bases agree with TRBD2. The CDR3 length is 16 residues. V lost 5 bases to trimming and J lost 6 bases; unmatched junction nucleotides: 11. Germline CDR1 reads DFQATT; CDR2 reads SNEGSKA (reference sequence). The CDR3 sequence: CSAVTSGGGSGDTQYF. CDR3 nucleotide sequence: TGCAGTGCTGTAACTAGCGGGGGGGGTTCAGGTGATACGCAGTATTTT.

The chain links TRBV6-6 to TRBJ1-5; D possibly corresponds to TRBD1 (5 bases). The CDR3 runs 16 residues. Looked up from germline, CDR1 is MNHNY and CDR2 is SVGAGI (reference sequence). Trimming took off 2 bases at V and 2 bases at J, with 13 bases between the two ends. CDR3 loop: CASSYEGRGGNQPQHF. DNA of the CDR3: TGTGCCAGCAGTTACGAGGGGCGGGGGGGCAATCAGCCCCAGCATTTT.

The genes are TRBV20-1 and TRBJ1-6, with D uncertain. V was cut by 0 bases and J by 0 bases, with 12 bases left in between. The CDR3 consists of 17 residues. Germline V gene sequence: CDR1 DFQATT, CDR2 SNEGSKA (reference sequence). DNA for the CDR3: TGCAGTGCTAGAGATTCGGTTTTGAGCTCCTATAATTCACCCCTCCACTTT. Amino acids: CSARDSVLSSYNSPLHF.

The genes are TRBV20-1 and TRBJ2-2; TRBD2 agrees at 7 bases. Losses at the gene ends were 8 bases for V and 0 bases for J; bases not matched to a gene: 3. Germline V lookup: CDR1 DFQATT, CDR2 SNEGSKA (reference sequence). The CDR3 is made up of 13 amino acids. The CDR3 region is CSTGGTNTGELFF. CDR3 nucleotides: TGCAGTACCGGGGGGACGAACACCGGGGAGCTGTTTTTT.